This entry describes one T cell receptor beta chain. The antigen is unknown. Deletions cut 1 base from V and 1 base from J, with 10 bases between. The CDR3 totals 16 residues. Germline V gene sequence: CDR1 LNHDA, CDR2 SQIVND (reference sequence). These data originate in a study of cytotoxic CD8 clonotypes in ibrutinib-treated CLL. Study-level information: Within the patient group, roughly 12 were relapsed/refractory and over 14 treatment-naive, and approximately 17 were IGHV unmutated. Overall study results and limits: Clonality showed a rise at ibrutinib response that reversed toward baseline at progression. At baseline, clonality was higher than in age-matched healthy donors and correlated with CD8+ counts.

TCRdb keeps only in-frame clones here, not all; method: immunoSEQ multiplex PCR. The repertoire consists of approximately 20,000 clones, with 81% occurring once and the leading ten covering 5.5% to 6%. This chain connects TRBV19 to TRBJ2-2; the D gene is possibly TRBD1 (5 bases). The sequence was obtained from a human donor with chronic lymphocytic leukemia. The sample was PBMCs, taken before ibrutinib treatment. The CDR3 nucleotides are TGTGCCAGTAGTATAGCAGGGTCCGGGAACACCGGGGAGCTGTTTTTT. Its protein product is CASSIAGSGNTGELFF.